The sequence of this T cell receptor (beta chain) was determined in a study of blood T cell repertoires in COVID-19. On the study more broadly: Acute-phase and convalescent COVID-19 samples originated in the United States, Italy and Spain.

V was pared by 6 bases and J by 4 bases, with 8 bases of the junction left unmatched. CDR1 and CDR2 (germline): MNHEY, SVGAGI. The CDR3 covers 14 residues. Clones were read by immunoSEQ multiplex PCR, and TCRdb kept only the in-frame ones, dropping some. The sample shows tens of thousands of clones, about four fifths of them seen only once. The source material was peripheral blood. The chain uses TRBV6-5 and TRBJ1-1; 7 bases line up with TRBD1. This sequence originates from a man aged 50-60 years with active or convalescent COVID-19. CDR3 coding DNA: TGTGCCAGCAGCCGAGACAGGGTAGCCACTGAAGCTTTCTTT. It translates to CASSRDRVATEAFF.